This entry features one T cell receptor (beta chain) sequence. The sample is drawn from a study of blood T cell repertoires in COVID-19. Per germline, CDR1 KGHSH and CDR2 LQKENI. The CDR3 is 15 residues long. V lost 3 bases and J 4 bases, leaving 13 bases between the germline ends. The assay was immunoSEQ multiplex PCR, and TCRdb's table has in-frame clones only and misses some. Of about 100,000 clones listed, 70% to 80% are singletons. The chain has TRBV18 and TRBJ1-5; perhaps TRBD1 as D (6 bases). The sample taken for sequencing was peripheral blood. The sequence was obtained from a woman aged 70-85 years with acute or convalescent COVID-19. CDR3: CASSPGQGRNQPQHF. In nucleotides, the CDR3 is TGTGCCAGCTCACCGGGGCAGGGGCGGAATCAGCCCCAGCATTTT.